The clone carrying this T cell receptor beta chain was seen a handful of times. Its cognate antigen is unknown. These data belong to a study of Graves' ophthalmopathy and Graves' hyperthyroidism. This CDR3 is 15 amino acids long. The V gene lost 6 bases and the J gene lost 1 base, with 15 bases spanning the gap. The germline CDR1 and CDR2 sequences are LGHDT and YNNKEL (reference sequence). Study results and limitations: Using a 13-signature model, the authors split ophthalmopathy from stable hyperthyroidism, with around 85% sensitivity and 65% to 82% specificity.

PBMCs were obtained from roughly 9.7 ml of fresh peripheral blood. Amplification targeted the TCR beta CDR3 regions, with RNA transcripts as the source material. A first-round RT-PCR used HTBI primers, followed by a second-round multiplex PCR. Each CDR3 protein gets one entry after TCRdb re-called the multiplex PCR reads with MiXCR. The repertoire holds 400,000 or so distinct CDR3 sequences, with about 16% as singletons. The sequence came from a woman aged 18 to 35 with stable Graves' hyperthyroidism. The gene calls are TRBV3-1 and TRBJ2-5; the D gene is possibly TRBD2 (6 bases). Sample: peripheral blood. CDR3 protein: CASSQTREPQETQYF. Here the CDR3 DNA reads TGTGCCAGCAGTCAAACACGGGAGCCCCAAGAGACCCAGTACTTC.